The rows below give T cell receptor beta chains drawn from one sample of a study of blood T cell repertoires in COVID-19. Data came from immunoSEQ multiplex PCR; TCRdb stores just in-frame clones and leaves some out. The sample carries about 120,000 clones, around 80% recorded once. Sequenced input: peripheral blood. The receptor set was obtained from a woman of 80 years or more with acute or convalescent COVID-19. CDR3s include the opening cysteine and the closing phenylalanine or tryptophan. D genes are given only for firm matches. Clone size appears in some rows only: once, few, many, or a class for an expanded clone.

D: -; size: -; J: TRBJ1-1; V: TRBV27; CDR3: CASSWLADTEAFF; DNA: TGTGCCAGCAGTTGGTTAGCGGACACTGAAGCTTTCTTT
D: TRBD1; size: -; J: TRBJ1-4; V: TRBV5-5; CDR3: CASSKNRGRNEKLFF; DNA: TGTGCCAGCAGCAAGAACAGGGGCCGAAATGAAAAACTGTTTTTT
D: TRBD1; size: -; J: TRBJ2-2; V: TRBV28; CDR3: CASRGDRYTGELFF; DNA: TGTGCCAGCAGGGGGGACAGATACACCGGGGAGCTGTTTTTT
D: -; size: -; J: TRBJ2-6; V: TRBV19; CDR3: CASSSSTDFSGANVLTF; DNA: TGTGCCAGTAGTTCCTCGACAGACTTCTCTGGGGCCAACGTCCTGACTTTC
D: TRBD1; size: -; J: TRBJ2-3; V: TRBV24-1; CDR3: CATSRGQTDTQYF; DNA: TGTGCCACCAGCAGGGGGCAAACAGATACGCAGTATTTT
D: -; size: -; J: TRBJ1-6; V: TRBV7-9; CDR3: CASSFLTGMNSPLHF; DNA: TGTGCCAGCAGCTTCTTAACAGGGATGAATTCACCCCTCCACTTT
D: -; size: -; J: TRBJ1-2; V: TRBV4-2; CDR3: CASSQSLRGANYGYTF; DNA: TGTGCCAGCAGCCAGTCACTACGGGGGGCCAACTATGGCTACACCTTC
D: -; size: -; J: TRBJ1-5; V: TRBV19; CDR3: CASSIGPSGNQPQHF; DNA: TGTGCCAGTAGTATAGGCCCGAGCGGCAATCAGCCCCAGCATTTT
D: TRBD1; size: -; J: TRBJ1-2; V: TRBV7-9; CDR3: CASRRTGQGGYGYTF; DNA: TGTGCCAGCAGGCGGACGGGACAGGGGGGCTATGGCTACACCTTC
D: -; size: -; J: TRBJ1-6; V: TRBV11-1; CDR3: CASSLAANNSPLHF; DNA: TGTGCCAGCAGCTTAGCCGCGAATAATTCACCCCTCCACTTT
D: TRBD2; size: once; J: TRBJ2-7; V: TRBV29-1; CDR3: CSVALAGGLYEQYF; DNA: TGCAGCGTGGCCCTAGCGGGAGGCCTCTACGAGCAGTACTTC
D: -; size: -; J: TRBJ1-3; V: TRBV9; CDR3: CASSAQTNSGNTIYF; DNA: TGTGCCAGCAGCGCCCAGACAAATTCTGGAAACACCATATATTTT
D: -; size: -; J: TRBJ1-1; V: TRBV19; CDR3: CASSTVAPEAFF; DNA: TGTGCCAGTAGTACTGTGGCCCCTGAAGCTTTCTTT
D: -; size: -; J: TRBJ1-1; V: TRBV5-1; CDR3: CASSTQGDTEAFF; DNA: TGCGCCAGCAGCACTCAGGGTGACACTGAAGCTTTCTTT
D: -; size: -; J: TRBJ2-3; V: TRBV5-8; CDR3: CASSLATSTDTQYF; DNA: TGTGCCAGCAGCTTAGCAACCAGCACAGATACGCAGTATTTT
D: -; size: -; J: TRBJ2-3; V: TRBV7-8; CDR3: CASSPLTGSTDTQYF; DNA: TGTGCCAGCAGCCCCCTGACAGGTAGCACAGATACGCAGTATTTT
D: TRBD1; size: -; J: TRBJ1-1; V: TRBV10-2; CDR3: CASRGQSNTEAFF; DNA: TGCGCCAGCAGGGGACAGTCGAACACTGAAGCTTTCTTT
D: TRBD1; size: -; J: TRBJ1-5; V: TRBV28; CDR3: CASSPLQGANQPQHF; DNA: TGTGCCAGCAGTCCATTACAGGGGGCGAATCAGCCCCAGCATTTT
D: -; size: -; J: TRBJ2-3; V: TRBV5-1; CDR3: CASSLDSDTQYF; DNA: TGCGCCAGCAGCTTGGACTCGGATACGCAGTATTTT
D: -; size: -; J: TRBJ2-2; V: TRBV4-1; CDR3: CASSQGTGVPGELFF; DNA: TGCGCCAGCAGCCAAGGGACCGGGGTCCCCGGGGAGCTGTTTTTT
D: -; size: -; J: TRBJ1-2; V: TRBV6-5; CDR3: CASIQRGGADYGYTF; DNA: TGTGCCAGCATCCAAAGAGGGGGGGCTGACTATGGCTACACCTTC
D: TRBD1; size: -; J: TRBJ1-1; V: TRBV6-2/TRBV6-3; CDR3: CASSGGQYTEAFF; DNA: TGTGCCAGCAGTGGGGGACAGTACACTGAAGCTTTCTTT
D: -; size: once; J: TRBJ1-5; V: TRBV7-3; CDR3: CASSPRPQHF; DNA: TGTGCCAGCAGCCCCCGGCCCCAGCATTTT
D: TRBD2; size: -; J: TRBJ2-3; V: TRBV7-3; CDR3: CASSAGLAGASTQYF; DNA: TGTGCCAGCAGCGCGGGACTAGCGGGAGCTTCTACGCAGTATTTT
D: -; size: -; J: TRBJ2-6; V: TRBV10-3; CDR3: CAISVGGASGANVLTF; DNA: TGTGCCATCAGTGTGGGGGGGGCCTCTGGGGCCAACGTCCTGACTTTC
D: -; size: -; J: TRBJ1-5; V: TRBV7-9; CDR3: CASSLRGSNQPQHF; DNA: TGTGCCAGCAGCCTAAGGGGTAGCAATCAGCCCCAGCATTTT
D: TRBD2; size: -; J: TRBJ2-5; V: TRBV7-2; CDR3: CASSVAGGQETQYF; DNA: TGTGCCAGCAGCGTGGCGGGGGGGCAAGAGACCCAGTACTTC
D: TRBD1; size: -; J: TRBJ1-6; V: TRBV4-1; CDR3: CASSQDGQGVNSPLHF; DNA: TGCGCCAGCAGCCAAGATGGACAGGGGGTTAATTCACCCCTCCACTTT
D: -; size: -; J: TRBJ2-3; V: TRBV24-1; CDR3: CATSRDFTQYF; DNA: TGTGCCACTTCCCGGGACTTCACGCAGTATTTT
D: TRBD1; size: -; J: TRBJ2-7; V: TRBV7-2; CDR3: CASSLGTGTEQYF; DNA: TGTGCCAGCAGCTTAGGGACAGGGACCGAGCAGTACTTC
D: TRBD1; size: -; J: TRBJ2-6; V: TRBV5-1; CDR3: CASKTGGAPLSSGANVLTF; DNA: TGCGCCAGCAAGACAGGGGGCGCGCCTCTTAGCTCTGGGGCCAACGTCCTGACTTTC
D: TRBD1; size: -; J: TRBJ1-1; V: TRBV25-1; CDR3: CASRGQGENTEAFF; DNA: TGTGCCAGCAGAGGACAGGGAGAGAACACTGAAGCTTTCTTT
D: -; size: -; J: TRBJ1-5; V: TRBV6-5; CDR3: CASKGVSNQPQHF; DNA: TGTGCCAGCAAGGGAGTTAGCAATCAGCCCCAGCATTTT
D: -; size: -; J: TRBJ2-1; V: TRBV19; CDR3: CASSTTLQGSYKGNEQFF; DNA: TGTGCCAGTAGTACCACCCTTCAGGGTAGCTACAAGGGTAATGAGCAGTTCTTC
D: -; size: few; J: TRBJ1-2; V: TRBV12-3/TRBV12-4; CDR3: CASSYGQSTGYTF; DNA: TGTGCCAGCAGTTACGGACAGTCTACTGGCTACACCTTC
D: -; size: -; J: TRBJ2-5; V: TRBV7-2; CDR3: CASTRRDPGDETQYF; DNA: TGTGCCAGCACCCGCCGGGACCCGGGGGACGAGACCCAGTACTTC
D: -; size: -; J: TRBJ2-1; V: TRBV25-1; CDR3: CASSEPHSNEQFF; DNA: TGTGCCAGCAGTGAACCCCACAGCAATGAGCAGTTCTTC
D: -; size: few; J: TRBJ1-5; V: TRBV28; CDR3: CASRASGRTYSNQPQHF; DNA: TGTGCCAGCAGGGCGTCAGGGCGGACGTATAGCAATCAGCCCCAGCATTTT
D: -; size: -; J: TRBJ1-3; V: TRBV10-3; CDR3: CAISESQPNWGGNTIYF; DNA: TGTGCCATCAGTGAGAGTCAACCCAACTGGGGCGGAAACACCATATATTTT
D: TRBD1; size: -; J: TRBJ1-4; V: TRBV28; CDR3: CASTDTGVGEKLFF; DNA: TGTGCCAGCACCGATACAGGGGTAGGAGAAAAACTGTTTTTT
D: -; size: -; J: TRBJ1-1; V: TRBV19; CDR3: CASSIRIEDGTEAFF; DNA: TGTGCCAGTAGTATCCGAATTGAGGATGGCACTGAAGCTTTCTTT
D: -; size: -; J: TRBJ1-1; V: TRBV7-2; CDR3: CASSLPLSGTEAFF; DNA: TGTGCCAGCAGCTTGCCCCTTTCGGGCACTGAAGCTTTCTTT
D: -; size: once; J: TRBJ1-3; V: TRBV4-2; CDR3: CASSPGQKSSGNTIYF; DNA: TGTGCCAGCAGCCCAGGACAGAAGAGCTCTGGAAACACCATATATTTT
D: -; size: -; J: TRBJ1-5; V: TRBV27; CDR3: CASSWQGYSNQPQHF; DNA: TGTGCCAGCAGTTGGCAGGGCTATAGCAATCAGCCCCAGCATTTT
D: TRBD2; size: -; J: TRBJ2-5; V: TRBV27; CDR3: CASSPPSLLAGVVETQYF; DNA: TGTGCCAGCAGCCCCCCCTCACTACTAGCGGGAGTTGTGGAGACCCAGTACTTC
D: -; size: once; J: TRBJ2-1; V: TRBV21-1; CDR3: CAIDSQGARNEQFF; DNA: TGTGCCATCGACTCCCAGGGGGCCCGCAATGAGCAGTTCTTC
D: -; size: once; J: TRBJ1-1; V: TRBV6-5; CDR3: CASSTSTEAFF; DNA: TGTGCCAGCAGTACAAGCACTGAAGCTTTCTTT
D: -; size: -; J: TRBJ1-4; V: TRBV27; CDR3: CASSSREVATNEKLFF; DNA: TGTGCCAGCAGTTCGCGGGAAGTCGCAACTAATGAAAAACTGTTTTTT
D: TRBD1; size: -; J: TRBJ1-2; V: TRBV19; CDR3: CASSISPGQGGYGYTF; DNA: TGTGCCAGTAGTATATCCCCAGGACAGGGCGGCTATGGCTACACCTTC